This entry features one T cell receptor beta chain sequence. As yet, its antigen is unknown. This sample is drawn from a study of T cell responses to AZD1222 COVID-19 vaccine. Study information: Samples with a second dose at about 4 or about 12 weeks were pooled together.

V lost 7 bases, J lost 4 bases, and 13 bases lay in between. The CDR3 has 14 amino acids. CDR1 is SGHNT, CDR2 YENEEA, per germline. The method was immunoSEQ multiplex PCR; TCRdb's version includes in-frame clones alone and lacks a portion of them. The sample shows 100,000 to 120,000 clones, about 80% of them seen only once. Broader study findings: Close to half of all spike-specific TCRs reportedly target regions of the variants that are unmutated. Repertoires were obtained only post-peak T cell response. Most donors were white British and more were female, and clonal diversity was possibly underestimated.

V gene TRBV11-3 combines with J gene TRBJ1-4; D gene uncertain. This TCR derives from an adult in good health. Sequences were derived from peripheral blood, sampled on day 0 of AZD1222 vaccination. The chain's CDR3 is CASIQKWINEKLFF. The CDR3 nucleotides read TGTGCCAGCATCCAAAAGTGGATTAATGAAAAACTGTTTTTT.